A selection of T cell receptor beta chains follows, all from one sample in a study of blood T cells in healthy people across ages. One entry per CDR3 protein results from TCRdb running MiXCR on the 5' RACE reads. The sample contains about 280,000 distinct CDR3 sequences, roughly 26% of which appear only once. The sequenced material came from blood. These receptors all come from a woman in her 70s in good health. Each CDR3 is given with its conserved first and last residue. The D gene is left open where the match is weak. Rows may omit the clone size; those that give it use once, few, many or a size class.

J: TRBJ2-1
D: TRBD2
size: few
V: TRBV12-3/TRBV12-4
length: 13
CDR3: CASSQRGNNEQFF
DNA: TGTGCCAGCAGTCAGCGGGGAAACAATGAGCAGTTCTTC

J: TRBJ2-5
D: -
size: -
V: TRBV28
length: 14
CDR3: CASSGDALREYQYF
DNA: TGTGCCAGCAGTGGGGACGCCCTACGAGAGTACCAGTACTTC

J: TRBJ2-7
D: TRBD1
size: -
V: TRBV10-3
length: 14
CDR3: CAIKDRENLREQYF
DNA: TGTGCCATCAAGGACAGGGAAAACTTACGAGAGCAGTACTTC

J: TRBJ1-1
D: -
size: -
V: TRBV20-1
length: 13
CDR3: CSAGRGFDAQAFF
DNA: TGCAGTGCCGGGCGCGGCTTCGACGCTCAAGCTTTCTTT

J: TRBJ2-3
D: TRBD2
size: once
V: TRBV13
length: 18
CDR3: CASSLASGEKLSTDTQYF
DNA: TGTGCCAGCAGCTTAGCGAGCGGGGAGAAGTTAAGCACAGATACGCAGTATTTT

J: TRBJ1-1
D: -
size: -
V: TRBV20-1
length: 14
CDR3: CSARVPGSNTEAFF
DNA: TGCAGTGCTAGAGTCCCGGGGTCGAACACTGAAGCTTTCTTT

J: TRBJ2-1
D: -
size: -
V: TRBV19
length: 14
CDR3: CASSIDSSYNEQFF
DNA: TGTGCCAGTAGTATCGATAGCTCCTACAATGAGCAGTTCTTC

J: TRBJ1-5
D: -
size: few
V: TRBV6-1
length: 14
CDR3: CASSFRRDNQPQHF
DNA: TGTGCCAGCAGTTTTCGCAGGGACAATCAGCCCCAGCATTTT

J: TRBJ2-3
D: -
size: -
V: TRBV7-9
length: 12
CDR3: CASSFDGDTQYF
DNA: TGTGCCAGCAGCTTCGACGGAGATACGCAGTATTTT

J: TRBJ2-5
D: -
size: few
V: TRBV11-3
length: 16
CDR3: CASSLGGGGGRETQYF
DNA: TGTGCCAGCAGCTTAGGAGGAGGGGGTGGACGGGAGACCCAGTACTTC

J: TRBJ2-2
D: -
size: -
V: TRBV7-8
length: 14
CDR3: CASSLAQGPGELFF
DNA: TGTGCCAGCAGCTTAGCGCAGGGGCCCGGGGAGCTGTTTTTT

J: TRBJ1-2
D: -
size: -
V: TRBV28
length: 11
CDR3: CASTGNYGYTF
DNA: TGTGCCAGCACTGGTAACTATGGCTACACCTTC

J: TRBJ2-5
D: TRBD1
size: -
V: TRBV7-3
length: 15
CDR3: CASSSTGTGQETQYF
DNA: TGTGCCAGCAGCTCCACCGGGACAGGGCAAGAGACCCAGTACTTC

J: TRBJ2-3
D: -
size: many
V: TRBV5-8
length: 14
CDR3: CASSLDADTDTQYF
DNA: TGTGCCAGCAGCTTGGACGCAGACACAGATACGCAGTATTTT

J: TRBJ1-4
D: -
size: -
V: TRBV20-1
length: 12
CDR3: CSARTDTEKLFF
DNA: TGCAGTGCTAGGACGGATACGGAAAAACTGTTTTTT

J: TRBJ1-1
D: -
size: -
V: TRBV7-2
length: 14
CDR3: CASSLERPYTEAFF
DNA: TGTGCCAGCAGCTTAGAACGGCCGTACACTGAAGCTTTCTTT

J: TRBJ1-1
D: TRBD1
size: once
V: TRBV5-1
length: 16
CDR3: CASSLRPTGTGTEAFF
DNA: TGCGCCAGCAGCTTGCGCCCCACCGGGACAGGGACTGAAGCTTTCTTT

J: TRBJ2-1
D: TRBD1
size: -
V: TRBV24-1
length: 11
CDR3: CATGTGVRQFF
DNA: TGTGCCACCGGGACAGGGGTGCGGCAGTTCTTC

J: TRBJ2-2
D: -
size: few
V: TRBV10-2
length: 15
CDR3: CASRATGTSTGELFF
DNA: TGCGCCAGCCGGGCGACCGGGACGTCCACCGGGGAGCTGTTTTTT

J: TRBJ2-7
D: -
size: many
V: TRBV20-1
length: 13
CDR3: CSARERAHYEQYF
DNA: TGCAGTGCTAGAGAACGGGCCCACTACGAGCAGTACTTC

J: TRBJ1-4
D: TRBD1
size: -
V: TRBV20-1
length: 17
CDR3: CSANHITGGVTNEKLFF
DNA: TGCAGTGCCAATCATATTACAGGGGGAGTCACTAATGAAAAACTGTTTTTT

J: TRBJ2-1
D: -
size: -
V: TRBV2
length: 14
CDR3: CARGGADIWNEQFF
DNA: TGTGCCAGGGGGGGAGCTGACATTTGGAATGAGCAGTTCTTC

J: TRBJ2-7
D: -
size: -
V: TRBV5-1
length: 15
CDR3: CASSFKEGTSYEQYF
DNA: TGCGCCAGCAGCTTCAAGGAGGGGACATCCTACGAGCAGTACTTC

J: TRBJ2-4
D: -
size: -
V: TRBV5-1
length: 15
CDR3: CASSLGAQGFDIQYF
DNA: TGCGCCAGCAGCTTGGGGGCACAGGGTTTCGACATTCAGTACTTC

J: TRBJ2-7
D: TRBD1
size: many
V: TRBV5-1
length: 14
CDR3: CASATGGHSYEQYF
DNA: TGCGCCAGCGCGACAGGGGGCCACTCCTACGAGCAGTACTTC

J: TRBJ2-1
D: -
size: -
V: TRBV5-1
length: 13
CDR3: CASSLEGGNEQFF
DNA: TGCGCCAGCAGCTTGGAGGGGGGCAATGAGCAGTTCTTC

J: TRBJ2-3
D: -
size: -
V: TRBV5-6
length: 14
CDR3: CASSFVTGSHEQYF
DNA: TGTGCCAGCAGCTTCGTGACAGGCTCCCATGAGCAGTATTTT

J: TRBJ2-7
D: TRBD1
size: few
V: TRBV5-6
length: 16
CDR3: CASSLYDRGDSYEQYF
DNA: TGTGCCAGCAGCTTATACGACAGGGGCGACTCCTACGAGCAGTACTTC

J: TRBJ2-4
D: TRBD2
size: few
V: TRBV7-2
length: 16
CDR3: CASSDRLAGDKNIQYF
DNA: TGTGCCAGCAGCGACCGACTAGCGGGAGACAAAAACATTCAGTACTTC

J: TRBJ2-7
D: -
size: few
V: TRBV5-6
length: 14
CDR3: CASSGPGHEYEQYF
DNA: TGTGCCAGCAGCGGACCGGGTCACGAATACGAGCAGTACTTC

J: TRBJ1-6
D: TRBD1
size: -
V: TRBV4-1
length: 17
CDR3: CASSHGQGAGYNSPLHF
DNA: TGCGCCAGCAGCCACGGACAGGGGGCAGGGTATAATTCACCCCTCCACTTT

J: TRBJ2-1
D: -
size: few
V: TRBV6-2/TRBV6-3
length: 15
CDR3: CASSFQGLAYNEQFF
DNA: TGTGCCAGCAGTTTCCAGGGACTCGCCTACAATGAGCAGTTCTTC

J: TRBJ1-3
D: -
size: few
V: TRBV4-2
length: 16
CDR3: CASSQNSGLSGNTIYF
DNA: TGTGCCAGCAGCCAAAATAGTGGACTCTCTGGAAACACCATATATTTT

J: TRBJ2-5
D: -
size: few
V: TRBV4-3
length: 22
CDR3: CASSQVRGSLPSHFFRQETQYF
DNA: TGCGCCAGCAGCCAAGTTCGGGGGAGTCTCCCTTCCCACTTTTTCCGGCAAGAGACCCAGTACTTC

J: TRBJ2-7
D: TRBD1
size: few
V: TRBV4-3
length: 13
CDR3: CASLGQGSYEQYF
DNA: TGCGCCAGCTTGGGACAGGGCTCCTACGAGCAGTACTTC

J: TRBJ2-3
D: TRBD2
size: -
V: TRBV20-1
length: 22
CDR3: CSATNVAGVGRNHRGGTDTQYF
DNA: TGCAGTGCGACTAACGTGGCGGGAGTAGGACGGAACCATCGAGGGGGCACAGATACGCAGTATTTT

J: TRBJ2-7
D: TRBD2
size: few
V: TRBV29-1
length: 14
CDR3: CSVVTSGSSIEQYF
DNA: TGCAGCGTTGTGACTAGCGGGAGCTCTATCGAGCAGTACTTC

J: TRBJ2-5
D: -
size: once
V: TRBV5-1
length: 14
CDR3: CAGSLSGLQETQYF
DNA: TGCGCCGGCAGCTTGAGCGGGCTCCAAGAGACCCAGTACTTC

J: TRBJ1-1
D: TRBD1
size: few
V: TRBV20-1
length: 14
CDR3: CSATGTERNTEAFF
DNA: TGCAGTGCTACCGGGACAGAGCGAAACACTGAAGCTTTCTTT

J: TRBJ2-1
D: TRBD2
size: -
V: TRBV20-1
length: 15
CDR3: CSASGTSRSYNEQFF
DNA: TGCAGTGCTTCCGGGACTAGTAGGTCCTACAATGAGCAGTTCTTC

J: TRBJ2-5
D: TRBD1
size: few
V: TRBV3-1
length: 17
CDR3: CASSQVHGQGEQETQYF
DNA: TGTGCCAGCAGCCAAGTTCACGGACAGGGGGAACAAGAGACCCAGTACTTC

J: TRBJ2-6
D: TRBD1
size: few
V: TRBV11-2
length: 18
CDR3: CASSSRDRVSSGANVLTF
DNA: TGTGCCAGCAGCTCACGGGACAGGGTTAGCTCTGGGGCCAACGTCCTGACTTTC

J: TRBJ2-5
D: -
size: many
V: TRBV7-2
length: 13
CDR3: CASSFGIGEVLYF
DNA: TGTGCCAGCAGCTTTGGCATTGGGGAGGTCTTATACTTC

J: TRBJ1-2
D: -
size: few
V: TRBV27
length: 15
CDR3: CASSPSGQPIYGYTF
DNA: TGTGCCAGCAGCCCATCGGGACAACCCATCTATGGCTACACCTTC

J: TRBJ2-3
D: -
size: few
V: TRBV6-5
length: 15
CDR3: CASSSLGSYTDTQYF
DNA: TGTGCCAGCAGTAGTCTGGGGAGTTACACAGATACGCAGTATTTT

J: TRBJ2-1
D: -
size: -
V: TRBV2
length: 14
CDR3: CASKGSLSYNEQFF
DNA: TGTGCCAGCAAAGGGTCTCTCTCCTACAATGAGCAGTTCTTC

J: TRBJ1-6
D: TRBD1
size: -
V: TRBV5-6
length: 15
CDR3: CASSLERTGFSPLHF
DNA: TGTGCCAGCAGCTTGGAACGGACAGGGTTTTCACCCCTCCACTTT

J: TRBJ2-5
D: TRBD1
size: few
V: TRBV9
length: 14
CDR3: CASSVDRGPETQYF
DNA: TGTGCCAGCAGCGTGGACAGGGGCCCAGAGACCCAGTACTTC

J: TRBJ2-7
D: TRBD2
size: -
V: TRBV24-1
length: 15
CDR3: CVTSGGLAGSYEQYF
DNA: TGTGTCACCAGCGGGGGACTAGCGGGATCCTACGAGCAGTACTTC

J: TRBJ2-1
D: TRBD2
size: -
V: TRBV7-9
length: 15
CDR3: CASSIQRSGSYEQFF
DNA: TGTGCCAGCAGCATACAGCGCAGCGGGAGCTATGAGCAGTTCTTC

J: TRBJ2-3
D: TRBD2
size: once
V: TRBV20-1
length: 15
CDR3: CSAPSSGSITDTQYF
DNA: TGCAGTGCTCCCTCTAGCGGGAGTATCACAGATACGCAGTATTTT

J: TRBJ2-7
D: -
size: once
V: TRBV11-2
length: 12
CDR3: CASSSDFGEQYF
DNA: TGTGCCAGCAGCTCCGATTTCGGCGAGCAGTACTTC

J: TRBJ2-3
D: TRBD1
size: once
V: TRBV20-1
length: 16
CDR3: CSARSGDRGSTDTQYF
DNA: TGCAGTGCTAGATCTGGGGACAGGGGAAGCACAGATACGCAGTATTTT

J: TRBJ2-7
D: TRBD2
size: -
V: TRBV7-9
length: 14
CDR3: CASREASGSYEQYF
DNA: TGTGCCTCCCGGGAGGCTAGCGGATCCTACGAGCAGTACTTC

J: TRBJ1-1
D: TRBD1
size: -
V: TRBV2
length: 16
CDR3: CASSESALTGTTEAFF
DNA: TGTGCCAGCAGTGAATCAGCTTTGACAGGGACCACTGAAGCTTTCTTT